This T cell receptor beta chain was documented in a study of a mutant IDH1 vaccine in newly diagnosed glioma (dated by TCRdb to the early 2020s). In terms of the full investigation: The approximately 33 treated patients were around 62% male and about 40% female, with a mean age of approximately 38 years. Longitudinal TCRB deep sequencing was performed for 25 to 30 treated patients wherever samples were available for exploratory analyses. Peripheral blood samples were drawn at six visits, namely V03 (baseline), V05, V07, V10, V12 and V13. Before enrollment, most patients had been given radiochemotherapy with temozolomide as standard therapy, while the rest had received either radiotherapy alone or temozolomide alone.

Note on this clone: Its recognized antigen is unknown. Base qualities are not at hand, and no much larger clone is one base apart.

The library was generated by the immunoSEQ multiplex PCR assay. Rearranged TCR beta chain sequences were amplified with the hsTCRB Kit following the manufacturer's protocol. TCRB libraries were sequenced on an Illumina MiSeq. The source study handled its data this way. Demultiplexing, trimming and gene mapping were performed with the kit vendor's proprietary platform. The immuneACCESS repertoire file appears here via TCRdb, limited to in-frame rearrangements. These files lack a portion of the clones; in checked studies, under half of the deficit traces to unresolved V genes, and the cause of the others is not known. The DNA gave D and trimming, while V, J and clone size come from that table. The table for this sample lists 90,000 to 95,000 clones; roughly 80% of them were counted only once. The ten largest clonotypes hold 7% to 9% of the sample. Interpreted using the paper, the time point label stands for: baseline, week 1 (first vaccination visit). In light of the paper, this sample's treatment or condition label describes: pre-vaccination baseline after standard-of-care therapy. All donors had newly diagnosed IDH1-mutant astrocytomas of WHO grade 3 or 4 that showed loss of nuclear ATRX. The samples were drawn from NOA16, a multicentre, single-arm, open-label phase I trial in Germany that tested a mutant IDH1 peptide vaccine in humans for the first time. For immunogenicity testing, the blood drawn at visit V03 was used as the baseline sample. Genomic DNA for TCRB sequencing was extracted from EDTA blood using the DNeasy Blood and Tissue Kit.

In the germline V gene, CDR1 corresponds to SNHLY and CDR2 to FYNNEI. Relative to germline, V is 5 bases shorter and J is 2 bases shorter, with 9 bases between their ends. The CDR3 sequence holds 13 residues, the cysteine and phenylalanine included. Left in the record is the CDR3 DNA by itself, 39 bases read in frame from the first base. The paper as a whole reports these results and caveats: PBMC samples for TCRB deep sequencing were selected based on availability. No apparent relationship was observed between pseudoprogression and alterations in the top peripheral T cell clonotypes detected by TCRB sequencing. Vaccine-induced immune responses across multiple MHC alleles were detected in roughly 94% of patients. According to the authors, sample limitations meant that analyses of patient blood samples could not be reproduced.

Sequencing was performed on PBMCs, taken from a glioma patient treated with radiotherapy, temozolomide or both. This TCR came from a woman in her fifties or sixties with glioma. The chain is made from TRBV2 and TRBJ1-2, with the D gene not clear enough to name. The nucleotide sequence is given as TGTGCCAGCAGTAGGACGGGGAACTATGGCTACACCTTC. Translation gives CASSRTGNYGYTF.